The T cell receptor (beta chain) under discussion was sequenced for a study of blood T cells in healthy people across ages. A second about 7 to 11 cycle PCR used barcoded and J-beta primers. TCRdb independently ran MiXCR on the 5' RACE reads; one entry per CDR3 protein. The sample has some 890,000 distinct CDR3 sequences; around 29% are singletons. V was shortened by 1 base and J by 4 bases, with 13 bases between the two germline ends. From germline, CDR1 is LGHDT and CDR2 YNNKEL (reference sequence). This CDR3 comprises 15 residues. The table lists this clonotype with many counts. These data also formed part of another study, on T cells of mothers and their children. That paper notes: cDNA was synthesized from all extracted RNA at around 1.5 ug per reaction.

The chain is built from TRBV3-1 and TRBJ2-5; D is uncertain. The clonotype originates from a woman aged 35 to 49 in good health. Sample: blood. CDR3 coding DNA: TGTGCCAGCAGCCAAGTAGGTGGCGAGAGAGAGACCCAGTACTTC. It codes for CASSQVGGERETQYF.